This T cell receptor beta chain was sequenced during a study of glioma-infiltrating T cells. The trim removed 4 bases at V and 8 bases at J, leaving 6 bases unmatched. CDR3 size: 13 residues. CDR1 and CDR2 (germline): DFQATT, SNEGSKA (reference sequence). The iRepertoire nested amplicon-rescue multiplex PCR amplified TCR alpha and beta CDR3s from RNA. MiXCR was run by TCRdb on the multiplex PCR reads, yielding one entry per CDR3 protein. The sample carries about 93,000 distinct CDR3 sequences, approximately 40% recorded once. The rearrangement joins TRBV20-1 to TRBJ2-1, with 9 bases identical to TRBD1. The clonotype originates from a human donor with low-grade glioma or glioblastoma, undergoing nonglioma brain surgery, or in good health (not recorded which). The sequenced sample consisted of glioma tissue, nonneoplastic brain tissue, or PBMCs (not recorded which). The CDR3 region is CSATGTGFHEQFF. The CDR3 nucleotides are TGCAGTGCTACCGGGACAGGGTTCCATGAGCAGTTCTTC.